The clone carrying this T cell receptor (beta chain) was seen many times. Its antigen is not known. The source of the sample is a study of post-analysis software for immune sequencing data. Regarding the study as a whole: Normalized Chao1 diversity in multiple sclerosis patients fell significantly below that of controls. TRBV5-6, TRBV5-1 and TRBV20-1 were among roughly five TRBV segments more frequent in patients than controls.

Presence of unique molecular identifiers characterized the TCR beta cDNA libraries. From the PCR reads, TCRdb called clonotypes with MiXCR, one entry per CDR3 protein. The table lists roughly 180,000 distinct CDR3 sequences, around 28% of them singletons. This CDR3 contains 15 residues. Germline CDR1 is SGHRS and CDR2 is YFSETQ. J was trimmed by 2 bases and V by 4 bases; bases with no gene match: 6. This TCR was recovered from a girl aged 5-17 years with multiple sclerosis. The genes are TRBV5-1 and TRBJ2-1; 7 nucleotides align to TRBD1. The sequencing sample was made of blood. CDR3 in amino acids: CASSPRTGAYNEQFF. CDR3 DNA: TGCGCCAGCAGCCCGAGGACAGGAGCCTACAATGAGCAGTTCTTC.